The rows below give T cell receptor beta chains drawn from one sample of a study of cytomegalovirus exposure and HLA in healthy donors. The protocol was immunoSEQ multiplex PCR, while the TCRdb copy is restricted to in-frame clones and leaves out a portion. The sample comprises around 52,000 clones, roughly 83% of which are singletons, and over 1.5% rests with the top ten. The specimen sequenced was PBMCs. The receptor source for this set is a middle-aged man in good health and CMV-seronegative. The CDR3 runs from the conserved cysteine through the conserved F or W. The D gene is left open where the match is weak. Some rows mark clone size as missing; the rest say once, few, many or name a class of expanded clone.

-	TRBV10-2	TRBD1	CASSERQGNTEAFF
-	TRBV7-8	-	CASSYRLGSKRF
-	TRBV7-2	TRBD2	CASREGAGRNTGELFF
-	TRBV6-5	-	CASSRRKTGELFF
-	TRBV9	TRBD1	CASSPQLFGTGVITGELFF
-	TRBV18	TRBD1	CASSPATGGFSNEQFF
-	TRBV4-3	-	CASSQETRGGANVLTF
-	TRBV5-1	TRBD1	CASSFTGGLSTDTQYF
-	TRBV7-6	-	CASSLEWHRVETQYF
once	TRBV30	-	CAWRGGKKNTGELFF
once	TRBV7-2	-	CASSEMGRGAGTGELFF
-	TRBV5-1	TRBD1	CASSLSGTGLYEQYF
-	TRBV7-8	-	CASSLGGPYGYTF
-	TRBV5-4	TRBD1	CASSLGQGANNEQFF
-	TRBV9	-	CASSKAGTPVEAPLHF
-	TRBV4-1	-	CASSQEDSSHLTNAYGYTF
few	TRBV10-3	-	CAIMNPGDTEAFF
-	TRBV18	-	CASSQSGQPGNTIYF
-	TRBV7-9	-	CASSLRAGRGNTEAFF
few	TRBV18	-	CASSLRGASYNEQFF
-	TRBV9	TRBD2	CASSGREGRGTDTQYF
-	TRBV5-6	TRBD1	CASSRGTGVVFYEQYF
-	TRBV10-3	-	CAIRTPSRGTPQNSGNTIYF
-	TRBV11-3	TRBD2	CASSSRRSSGEIIQETQYF
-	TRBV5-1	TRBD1	CASSQTGQPLEKLFF
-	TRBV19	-	CASSIRARGDSPLHF
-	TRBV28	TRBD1	CASSSGQGRNSPLHF
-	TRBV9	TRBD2	CASSITFGLAGRLDTQYF
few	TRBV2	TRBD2	CASSGRGGAETQYF
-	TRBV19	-	CASTTFLMGRAYGYTF
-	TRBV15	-	CATSRRVDSPYNEQFF
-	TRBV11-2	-	CASSPRVYTGELFF
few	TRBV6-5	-	CASNSRGFNQPQHF
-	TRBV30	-	CAWSVRTTTLLHSSYNEQFF
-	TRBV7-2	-	CASSLAFLRVNEQFF
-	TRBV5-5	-	CASSLARGSEQFF
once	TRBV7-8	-	CASSISGVAPEAFF
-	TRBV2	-	CASSGSYTGELFF
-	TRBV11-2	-	CASSSERQTGNQETQYF
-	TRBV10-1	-	CASIEETQYF
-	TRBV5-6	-	CASSARSEKETQYF
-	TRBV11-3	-	CASRRLRDWDTEAFF
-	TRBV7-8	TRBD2	CASSSSGGVNTNEQFF
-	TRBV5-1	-	CASSLGQANSPLHF
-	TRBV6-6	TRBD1	CASRGQGVTGNQPQHF
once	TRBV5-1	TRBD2	CASSLLGSGGAPYNEQFF
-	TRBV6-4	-	CASSDPQATYEQYF
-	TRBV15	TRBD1	CATSRGQDGYTF
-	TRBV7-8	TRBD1	CASSLGDRDYEKLFF
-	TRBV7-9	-	CASSPTTKQFF
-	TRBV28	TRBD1	CASSLFFWDRDYNEQFF
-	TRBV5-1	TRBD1	CASSPPGGTTDTQYF